The source of this TCR beta chain is a study of tissue T cells after allogeneic stem cell transplantation. Time point noted: mouse harvest day 14 after allogeneic transplant. The graft held 10^6 splenic CD5+ T cells and 10^7 T-cell-depleted bone marrow cells. The germline gives CDR1 NNHNN, CDR2 SYGAGS (reference sequence). V lost 2 bases, J lost 6 bases, and 3 bases stayed unmatched. There are 13 residues in the CDR3. About this clone: Gene and germline names: mouse. From the germline J gene comes the end of the CDR3, since the read stops 1 residue before it.

Profiled with immunoSEQ multiplex PCR; TCRdb holds only in-frame clones, not every one. The sample has some 640 clones; roughly 45% are singletons. The receptor comes from a female BALB/c mouse given C57BL/6 T cells with graft-versus-host disease after an allogeneic hematopoietic cell transplant. Material: liver tissue. The chain recombines TRBV13-2 with TRBJ2-7, with 9 bases aligning to TRBD2. The CDR3 loop is CASGEFWGGEQYF. The sequenced CDR3 bases are TGTGCCAGCGGTGAGTTCTGGGGGGGTGAACAGTAC.